The 24 T cell receptor beta chains presented below share a single source sample, sequenced in a study of T cell responses to AZD1222 COVID-19 vaccine. Produced via immunoSEQ multiplex PCR; TCRdb's table is partial and in-frame only. The top ten clones hold approximately 5.4% of a sample with more than 100,000 clones, over 90% of them seen once. The sample here was peripheral blood, taken on day 0 of AZD1222 vaccination. These receptors were collected from an adult in good health.

The chain combines TRBV4-1 with TRBJ2-1; D uncertain. CDR3 length: 16 amino acids. CDR1 MGHRA and CDR2 YSYEKL come from the germline V gene. Between the trimmed V and J ends, which lost 0 bases and 0 bases, there was a span of 9 bases. The CDR3 DNA reads as TGCGCCAGCAGCCAAGATAAGGCTCGCTCCTACAATGAGCAGTTCTTC. It codes for CASSQDKARSYNEQFF.

For the CDR3, the DNA is TGTGCCAGCAGCCCCCGGACTTCTGGTCCTTCCTACGAGCAGTACTTC. Residues: CASSPRTSGPSYEQYF. This chain links TRBV9 with TRBJ2-7; D is possibly TRBD2 (5 bases). Germline V gene lookup returns CDR1 SGDLS and CDR2 YYNGEE. The CDR3 loop spans 16 amino acids. Trimming shortened V by 4 bases and J by 1 base, and 18 bases separated the two germline ends.

The J gene is TRBJ2-1, the V gene TRBV19; D not certain. The CDR3 is made up of 13 amino acids. CDR1 is LNHDA and CDR2 is SQIVND in the germline V gene (reference sequence). Deletions cut 3 bases from V and 8 bases from J, with 11 bases between. This chain's CDR3 is CASSIHGSDEQFF. CDR3 in DNA: TGTGCCAGTAGTATTCACGGTTCGGATGAGCAGTTCTTC. Combining the CDR3 with reference TRBV19 and TRBJ2-1 gives the whole variable domain DGGITQSPKYLFRKEGQNVTLSCEQNLNHDAMYWYRQDPGQGLRLIYYSQIVNDFQKGDIAEGYSVSREKKESFPLTVTSAQKNPTAFYLCASSIHGSDEQFFGPGTRLTVL.

The CDR3 DNA is TGTGCCAGCAGTTACGGGACTAGCGGGATAGATACGCAGTATTTT. Amino acid sequence: CASSYGTSGIDTQYF. The rearrangement uses TRBV6-2 or TRBV6-3 and TRBJ2-3, with 13 bases matching TRBD2. Per germline, CDR1 MNHEY and CDR2 SVGEGT. V was pared by 2 bases and J by 5 bases, with 1 base of the junction left unmatched. CDR3 size: 15 residues.

This clone was seen a few times. This sequence joins TRBV5-1 and TRBJ2-1; possible D gene TRBD2, 7 bases. CDR1 and CDR2 from the germline V gene are SGHRS and YFSETQ. This CDR3 spans 14 amino acids. With 0 bases removed from V and 9 bases from J, the gap between germline ends came to 13 bases. The CDR3 DNA reads TGCGCCAGCAGCTTGGGTGGGGGGGCCCCTGAGCAGTTCTTC. It translates to CASSLGGGAPEQFF.

J is TRBJ1-5 and V is TRBV27; the D is unclear. V was clipped by 0 bases and J by 6 bases, with 12 bases between them. Germline V gene lookup returns CDR1 MNHEY and CDR2 SMNVEV (reference sequence). The CDR3 has 15 amino acids. DNA for the CDR3: TGTGCCAGCAGTTTATCGTCCGGCAGCGTTCAGCCCCAGCATTTT. Its translation: CASSLSSGSVQPQHF.

This clone was seen just once. The V call is TRBV6-5, the J call TRBJ2-2, with a tentative D call TRBD2 (6 bases). Per germline, CDR1 MNHEY and CDR2 SVGAGI. CDR3 length equals 14 residues. The germline V and J ends were trimmed by 10 bases and 4 bases, with 16 bases remaining between them. CDR3 in DNA: TGTGCCATCCGGCGGGGCCGTCTCACCGGGGAGCTGTTTTTT. Protein: CAIRRGRLTGELFF.

This clone was seen a handful of times. The rearrangement joins TRBV5-1 to TRBJ2-3; the match to TRBD2 covers 12 bases. The V gene's germline CDR1 is SGHRS and CDR2 YFSETQ. This CDR3 has 19 amino acids. V gave up 5 bases and J gave up 1 base; unmatched junction bases: 14. CDR3 residues: CASRESSGRAFFGTDTQYF. Written as DNA, the CDR3 is TGCGCCAGCAGGGAATCTAGCGGGAGGGCCTTTTTTGGCACAGATACGCAGTATTTT.

V gene TRBV5-6 combines with J gene TRBJ1-1; D is unclear. Germline V CDR1 and CDR2: SGHDT, YYEEEE. Trimming took off 0 bases at V and 1 base at J, with 10 bases between the two ends. This CDR3 has 15 residues. The CDR3 DNA sequence: TGTGCCAGCAGCTTGGTCCCGGGGTCGAACACTGAAGCTTTCTTT. Its translation is CASSLVPGSNTEAFF.

The rearrangement links TRBV2 to TRBJ1-6; D is undetermined. V lost 4 bases and J lost 7, with 2 bases in between. This CDR3 contains 11 residues. The V gene's germline CDR1 is SNHLY and CDR2 FYNNEI. The CDR3 DNA reads as TGTGCCAGCAGTGTCAATTCACCCCTCCACTTT. Protein sequence: CASSVNSPLHF.

The genes are TRBV5-1 and TRBJ2-3; the D is unclear. Deletions cut 2 bases from V and 5 bases from J, with 12 bases between. Looked up from germline, CDR1 is SGHRS and CDR2 is YFSETQ. This CDR3 comprises 14 residues. CDR3 nucleotide sequence: TGCGCCAGCAGCTTAGGCCAGGTGGAAGATACGCAGTATTTT. Translated, it gives CASSLGQVEDTQYF.

This chain uses TRBV14 with TRBJ1-2; D gene ambiguous. Germline V lookup: CDR1 SGHDN, CDR2 FVKESK. This CDR3 is built from 17 residues. The germline V and J ends were trimmed by 1 base and 0 bases, with 15 bases remaining between them. In nucleotides, the CDR3 is TGTGCCAGCAGCCAAGCTTTCCGGCAGCAAGCTAACTATGGCTACACCTTC. The encoded protein is CASSQAFRQQANYGYTF.

The CDR3 DNA follows: TGTGCCAGCAGCATGTGGACAGGGAACACCATATATTTT. Amino acids: CASSMWTGNTIYF. The V call is TRBV5-5, the J call TRBJ1-3; 8 bases agree with TRBD1. J lost 7 bases, V lost 4 bases, and 4 bases had no gene match. Germline CDR1 reads SGHKS; CDR2 reads YYEKEE (reference sequence). CDR3 length equals 13 residues.

The gene calls are TRBV28 and TRBJ2-5, with D possibly TRBD1 on 6 matching bases. Trimming cost V 4 bases and J 2 bases, with 14 bases left between them. CDR3 length equals 15 residues. Germline CDR1 and CDR2: MDHEN and SYDVKM. The CDR3 DNA sequence: TGTGCCAGCAGTTCCCCCGCGACAGGACAAGAGACCCAGTACTTC. This sequence encodes CASSSPATGQETQYF. The full variable domain, with the rest looked up from reference TRBV28 and TRBJ2-5, is DVKVTQSSRYLVKRTGEKVFLECVQDMDHENMFWYRQDPGLGLRLIYFSYDVKMKEKGDIPEGYSVSREKKERFSLILESASTNQTSMYLCASSSPATGQETQYFGPGTRLLVL.

The V and J genes are TRBV14 and TRBJ2-3; no clear D gene. The CDR3 spans 15 residues. CDR1 and CDR2 (germline): SGHDN, FVKESK. V was clipped by 4 bases and J by 1 base, with 12 bases between them. The CDR3 region has the DNA TGTGCCAGCAGCCGGGATATCTTTGGCACAGATACGCAGTATTTT. It yields the protein CASSRDIFGTDTQYF.

The J gene is TRBJ1-1, the V gene TRBV30; D is ambiguous. The CDR3 is made up of 13 amino acids. V was shortened by 2 bases and J by 4 bases, with 11 bases between the two germline ends. Germline CDR1 GTSNPN, CDR2 SVGIG (reference sequence). The CDR3 reads CAWSRGMATEAFF. The DNA for the CDR3 is TGTGCCTGGAGTCGGGGTATGGCCACTGAAGCTTTCTTT.

This rearrangement joins TRBV5-5 to TRBJ2-1; the D gene is possibly TRBD1 (6 bases). In germline, CDR1 is SGHKS, CDR2 YYEKEE (reference sequence). This CDR3 is 15 amino acids long. V was cut by 3 bases and J by 4 bases, with 14 bases left in between. CDR3 amino acids: CASSSGQSPYNEQFF. CDR3 sequence (DNA): TGTGCCAGCAGCTCAGGACAGTCCCCTTACAATGAGCAGTTCTTC.

The gene calls are TRBV29-1 and TRBJ2-5; possibly TRBD1 for D (6 bases). Germline lookup yields CDR1 SQVTM and CDR2 ANQGSEA. V shed 5 bases and J shed 2 bases, with 18 bases lying between them. This CDR3 spans 15 amino acids. This CDR3 reads CSVLGHARSQETQYF. The CDR3 nucleotides are TGCAGCGTTCTGGGACACGCACGATCGCAAGAGACCCAGTACTTC.

The CDR3 here is CASSLVGASNEQFF. CDR3 in DNA: TGTGCCAGCAGTTTAGTCGGGGCTTCCAATGAGCAGTTCTTC. The chain couples TRBV6-2 or TRBV6-3 to TRBJ2-1; either TRBD1 or TRBD2 may fit D (5 bases each). Germline V gene lookup returns CDR1 MNHEY and CDR2 SVGEGT. The CDR3 length is 14 residues. V was cut by 4 bases and J by 6 bases, with 13 bases left in between.

This clone was observed a single time. The V and J genes are TRBV2 and TRBJ1-1; TRBD1 is a possible D gene (5 bases). This CDR3 is built from 12 residues. Germline CDR1 and CDR2: SNHLY and FYNNEI. V was pared by 9 bases and J by 0 bases, with 8 bases between. The CDR3 bases are TGTGCCAGGGGACGGATGAACACTGAAGCTTTCTTT. Translation: CARGRMNTEAFF.

This sequence joins TRBV14 and TRBJ1-2, with 9 bases that match TRBD1. Germline CDR1 is SGHDN and CDR2 is FVKESK. Trimming removed 1 base from V and 2 bases from J; junction bases left unmatched: 2. The CDR3 consists of 15 residues. The CDR3 spells CASSQAGTGNYGYTF. CDR3 nucleotide sequence: TGTGCCAGCAGCCAAGCGGGGACAGGGAACTATGGCTACACCTTC. Full variable domain (rest looked up from reference TRBV14 and TRBJ1-2): EAGVTQFPSHSVIEKGQTVTLRCDPISGHDNLYWYRRVMGKEIKFLLHFVKESKQDESGMPNNRFLAERTGGTYSTLKVQPAELEDSGVYFCASSQAGTGNYGYTFGSGTRLTVV.

The chain joins TRBV29-1 to TRBJ2-1; 9 bases line up with TRBD2. This CDR3 comprises 12 residues. Trimming at V came to 4 bases and at J to 7 bases, leaving 2 bases not matched to a gene. Germline assignment: CDR1 SQVTM and CDR2 ANQGSEA. The CDR3 bases are TGCAGCGTTGTAGCGGGGGCGAATGAGCAGTTCTTC. Its translation is CSVVAGANEQFF.

The V call is TRBV11-3, the J call TRBJ2-3; 9 bases are a match to TRBD2. Germline-derived CDR1 and CDR2 are SGHNT and YENEEA. The CDR3 is made up of 17 amino acids. The V segment lost 5 bases and the J segment 4 bases; nucleotides outside the gene matches: 13. The CDR3 DNA reads TGTGCCAGCAGCCTCGGACTAGCGCCCGTGGGGGCAGATACGCAGTATTTT. Residues: CASSLGLAPVGADTQYF.

The rearrangement links TRBV6-5 to TRBJ1-2; D is unresolved. The CDR3 is 13 residues long. Trimming left V 6 bases short and J 7 bases short, with 15 bases between. The germline gives CDR1 MNHEY, CDR2 SVGAGI. CDR3 in DNA: TGTGCCAGCAGGCAACCGGCCGTTCTTGGCTACACCTTC. Protein: CASRQPAVLGYTF.